This T cell receptor (beta chain) is from a study of human T cells and chemical hapten exposure. The overall study: A 2 cm by 2 cm inner upper arm patch received 2% DPC for sensitization. Largely, small differences in pooled library volume made per-sample TCR yields vary.

What the library attached to individual cDNA molecules were unique molecular identifiers. TCRdb re-analysed the RACE reads in MiXCR, keeping a single row per CDR3 protein. This table holds roughly 51,000 distinct CDR3 sequences, roughly a tenth found once. The CDR3 sequence is 11 residues long. The germline CDR1 and CDR2 sequences are MDHEN and SYDVKM. Trimming cost V 7 bases and J 6 bases, with 7 bases left between them. Regarding time point: pre-sensitization, week 0. Treatment reported: therapeutic diphenylcyclopropenone sensitization with weekly scalp DPC. Alopecia patients between 18 and 70 years old and suitable for DPC were used as donors.

This chain uses TRBV28 with TRBJ2-1, with D unresolved. Source: whole blood, taken in connection with sensitization to the hapten diphenylcyclopropenone (DPC). The origin of this receptor is a man in his forties with alopecia areata. Some clones in this sample may be carry-over from other donors' samples. This CDR3 reads CASTYLNEQFF. The CDR3 DNA follows: TGTGCCAGCACCTACCTCAATGAGCAGTTCTTC.